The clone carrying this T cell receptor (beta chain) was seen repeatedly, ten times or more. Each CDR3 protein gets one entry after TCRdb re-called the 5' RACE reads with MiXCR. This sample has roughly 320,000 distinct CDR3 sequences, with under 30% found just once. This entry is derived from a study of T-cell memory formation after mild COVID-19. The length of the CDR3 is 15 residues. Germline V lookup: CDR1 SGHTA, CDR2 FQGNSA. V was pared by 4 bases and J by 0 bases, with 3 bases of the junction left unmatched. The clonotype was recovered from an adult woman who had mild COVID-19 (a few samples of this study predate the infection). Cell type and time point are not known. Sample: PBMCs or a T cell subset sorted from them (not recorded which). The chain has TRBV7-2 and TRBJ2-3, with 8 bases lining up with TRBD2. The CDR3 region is CASSYSGTSTDTQYF. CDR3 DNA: TGTGCCAGCAGCTATAGCGGGACTAGCACAGATACGCAGTATTTT.